A selection of T cell receptor beta chains follows, all from one sample in a study of graft-versus-host responses after intestinal transplantation. Only in-frame clones appear in the TCRdb table, and some are missing; sequencing was by immunoSEQ multiplex PCR. The table lists about 38,000 clones, less than 90% of them singletons. The starting material was PBMCs, obtained less than 1,400 days after transplant. These receptors all come from a human patient who received an intestinal transplant, so some T cells may come from the graft donor. Both conserved end residues are part of each CDR3. Only part of the rows carry a size: once, few, many, or a class if the clone is expanded.

cdr3_aa: CASSESSGSHETQYF
v_call: TRBV6-1
clone_size: .

cdr3_aa: CASSWREVRDTQYF
v_call: TRBV18
clone_size: .

cdr3_aa: CASSRPSGGANTGELFF
v_call: TRBV14
clone_size: .

cdr3_aa: CASSPGGGPYEQYF
v_call: TRBV11-2
clone_size: .

cdr3_aa: CASRGAYEQYF
v_call: TRBV27
clone_size: .

cdr3_aa: CATTGQGGSTDTQYF
v_call: TRBV6-1
clone_size: .

cdr3_aa: CASSATSGSHNEQFF
v_call: TRBV2
clone_size: .

cdr3_aa: CASSRDLRGKGTEAFF
v_call: TRBV5-1
clone_size: .

cdr3_aa: CASSYTGQGRPAHF
v_call: TRBV19
clone_size: .

cdr3_aa: CASSKDGPLHF
v_call: TRBV5-1
clone_size: once

cdr3_aa: CASTPGQGGVYTEAFF
v_call: TRBV19
clone_size: .

cdr3_aa: CSAPRGSEAFF
v_call: TRBV20-1
clone_size: .

cdr3_aa: CASSLGGGNQPQHF
v_call: TRBV5-6
clone_size: .

cdr3_aa: CASSLWIFYYNEQFF
v_call: TRBV28
clone_size: .

cdr3_aa: CAWSVTIGGQGGYGYTF
v_call: TRBV30
clone_size: .

cdr3_aa: CASSEFRTEAFF
v_call: TRBV10-1
clone_size: .

cdr3_aa: CASSLPGQGYEQYF
v_call: TRBV7-8
clone_size: medium-sized

cdr3_aa: CASSLRRGENEKLFF
v_call: TRBV7-9
clone_size: .

cdr3_aa: CASRNLMGFGSWHF
v_call: TRBV28
clone_size: .

cdr3_aa: CASSQGPGAGKELFF
v_call: TRBV4-1
clone_size: .

cdr3_aa: CASSPSPRVAGDEQFF
v_call: TRBV7-3
clone_size: .

cdr3_aa: CASSSGAANQPQHF
v_call: TRBV9
clone_size: .

cdr3_aa: CASSSLTRSSYNEQFF
v_call: TRBV28
clone_size: .

cdr3_aa: CSVLGDGLNYEQYF
v_call: TRBV29-1
clone_size: .

cdr3_aa: CASSGLAGGGWETQYF
v_call: TRBV27
clone_size: .

cdr3_aa: CASSQSLPVGGTGELFF
v_call: TRBV4-2
clone_size: .

cdr3_aa: CSVEGRTGSQETQYF
v_call: TRBV29-1
clone_size: .

cdr3_aa: CASSYTGTSNNEQFF
v_call: TRBV11-2
clone_size: .

cdr3_aa: CASSLYGARGCGPTSSYEQYF
v_call: TRBV4-2
clone_size: .

cdr3_aa: CASSESPQWGYTF
v_call: TRBV6-1
clone_size: .

cdr3_aa: CASSPSGGANEQFF
v_call: TRBV7-2
clone_size: .